The rows below give T cell receptor beta chains drawn from one sample of a study of cytomegalovirus exposure and HLA in healthy donors. Sequenced by immunoSEQ multiplex PCR; TCRdb stores in-frame clones only, minus some. Here the sample spans roughly 100,000 clones, roughly 82% being singletons. The sequencing sample was made of PBMCs. Receptor source: a young man in good health and CMV-seropositive. Both conserved end residues are part of each CDR3. D genes are given only for firm matches. Clone size appears in some rows only: once, few, many, or a class for an expanded clone.

clone size,V gene,J gene,D gene,CDR3 DNA,CDR3 protein
.,TRBV6-5,TRBJ2-1,.,TGTGCCAGCAGCGATGTCGGGATGGTGAATGAGCAGTTCTTC,CASSDVGMVNEQFF
.,TRBV5-6,TRBJ2-7,.,TGTGCCAGCAGCCAGGGGCTAGCGGCTACCTACGAGCAGTACTTC,CASSQGLAATYEQYF
.,TRBV7-7,TRBJ2-1,.,TGTGCCAGCAGCCGAGCGGACGGGAGTAACTATGAGCAGTTCTTC,CASSRADGSNYEQFF
.,TRBV7-9,TRBJ1-2,.,TGTGCCAGCAGCTTCATGGACAGCGGCTATGGCTACACCTTC,CASSFMDSGYGYTF
.,TRBV5-4,TRBJ2-2,TRBD1,TGTGCCAGCGGAACAGGGGGCAGGAACACCGGGGAGCTGTTTTTT,CASGTGGRNTGELFF
.,TRBV28,TRBJ2-1,.,TGTGCCAGCGGCTCAGGGGTACCTACAATGAGGCAGTTCTTC,CASGSGVPTMRQFF
.,TRBV28,TRBJ2-3,TRBD2,TGTGCCAGCAGGACGGGAGGCCGCAATCCGCAGTATTTT,CASRTGGRNPQYF
.,TRBV18,TRBJ2-7,.,TGTGCCAGCTCACCAACTAGCTCAGACGAGCAGTACTTC,CASSPTSSDEQYF
few,TRBV14,TRBJ2-3,TRBD2,TGTGCCAGCAGCCAAGGGTACGCGGGAGGTACCCAAGCGCAGTATTTT,CASSQGYAGGTQAQYF
.,TRBV28,TRBJ1-5,.,TGTGCCAGCAGTCAGACCCGACAGTCACTCAATCAGCCCCAGCATTTT,CASSQTRQSLNQPQHF
.,TRBV13,TRBJ1-4,.,TGTGCCAGCAGCTTAAGGCGGGAAACTAATGAAAAACTGTTTTTT,CASSLRRETNEKLFF
.,TRBV5-4,TRBJ2-7,.,TGTGCCAGCAGCCCGCTCCCACAGGGCTACGAGCAGTACTTC,CASSPLPQGYEQYF
few,TRBV7-9,TRBJ2-3,.,TGTGCCAGCAGCTTTGGCATTGGAGGGCTGACAGATACGCAGTATTTT,CASSFGIGGLTDTQYF
.,TRBV25-1,TRBJ2-7,.,TGTGCCAGCAGTGAATCAGTCCCCTACGAGCAGTACTTC,CASSESVPYEQYF
.,TRBV18,TRBJ2-1,TRBD2,TGTGCCAGCTCACGTACGGGAGGTTCAACCTACAATGAGCAGTTCTTC,CASSRTGGSTYNEQFF
many,TRBV6-5,TRBJ1-5,TRBD1,TGTGCCAGCAGTTTTGGGACAGGGTATCAGCCCCAGCATTTT,CASSFGTGYQPQHF
.,TRBV27,TRBJ2-2,.,TGTGCCAGCAGTTCTAACTCCCCGGGTGGGGAGCTGTTTTTT,CASSSNSPGGELFF
.,TRBV6-5,TRBJ1-1,.,TGTGCCAGCAGTCCCTTCGGGAGGGTGGGCACTGAAGCTTTCTTT,CASSPFGRVGTEAFF
.,TRBV5-1,TRBJ2-2,.,TGCGCCAGCAGCTTGGAGGGGTACACCGGGGAGCTGTTTTTT,CASSLEGYTGELFF
.,TRBV30,TRBJ1-6,.,TGTGCCTGGAGTGTAAGCCGGCAGACATCTTATAATTCACCCCTCCACTTT,CAWSVSRQTSYNSPLHF
.,TRBV5-4,TRBJ2-3,TRBD2,TGTGCCAGCAGCCCTTACGGACTAGCGGGCTCCCCGGATACGCAGTATTTT,CASSPYGLAGSPDTQYF
.,TRBV6-5,TRBJ1-5,TRBD1,TGTGCCAGCAGTCCCGGACAGGCTGGCAATCAGCCCCAGCATTTT,CASSPGQAGNQPQHF
.,TRBV6-1,TRBJ1-5,.,TGTGCCAGCAGTGAGTTGGTATACCAGAATCAGCCCCAGCATTTT,CASSELVYQNQPQHF
.,TRBV28,TRBJ2-3,TRBD2,TGTGCCAGCAGTTGGGGCGGGAGGTCTGCAGATACGCAGTATTTT,CASSWGGRSADTQYF
.,TRBV10-3,TRBJ2-5,.,TGTGCCATCAGTGGGGGCCAACGTTTAGGGGGAGAGACCCAGTACTTC,CAISGGQRLGGETQYF
.,TRBV7-9,TRBJ2-1,.,TGTGCCAGCAGCCTGGGGGGAGTCGACAATGAGCAGTTCTTC,CASSLGGVDNEQFF
.,TRBV6-1,TRBJ2-1,TRBD1,TGTGCCAGCAGTGAAGACGGGACAGGGCACAATGAGCAGTTCTTC,CASSEDGTGHNEQFF
.,TRBV4-1,TRBJ2-3,TRBD1,TGCGCCAGCAGCCAAGAGGGACAGGGGGCCTCAGATACGCAGTATTTT,CASSQEGQGASDTQYF
.,TRBV5-1,TRBJ2-7,.,TGCGCCAGCAGCTTGTATGTGGCGGAAAGCTCCTACGAGCAGTACTTC,CASSLYVAESSYEQYF
.,TRBV13,TRBJ1-1,.,TGTGCCAGCAGCTTAAGGGGAGGTGGTGGTGCTTTCTTT,CASSLRGGGGAFF
once,TRBV7-9,TRBJ2-2,TRBD2,TGTGCCAGCAGCTCATCTTTAGCGGGAGCGATCGGGGAGCTGTTTTTT,CASSSSLAGAIGELFF
.,TRBV5-4,TRBJ1-1,.,TGTGCCAGCAGCTTGGATCAGATACTGAACACTGAAGCTTTCTTT,CASSLDQILNTEAFF
.,TRBV23-1,TRBJ2-4,.,TGCGCCAGCAGTCAAAGAAGCGTCTCTTCGATAGCCAAAAACATTCAGTACTTC,CASSQRSVSSIAKNIQYF